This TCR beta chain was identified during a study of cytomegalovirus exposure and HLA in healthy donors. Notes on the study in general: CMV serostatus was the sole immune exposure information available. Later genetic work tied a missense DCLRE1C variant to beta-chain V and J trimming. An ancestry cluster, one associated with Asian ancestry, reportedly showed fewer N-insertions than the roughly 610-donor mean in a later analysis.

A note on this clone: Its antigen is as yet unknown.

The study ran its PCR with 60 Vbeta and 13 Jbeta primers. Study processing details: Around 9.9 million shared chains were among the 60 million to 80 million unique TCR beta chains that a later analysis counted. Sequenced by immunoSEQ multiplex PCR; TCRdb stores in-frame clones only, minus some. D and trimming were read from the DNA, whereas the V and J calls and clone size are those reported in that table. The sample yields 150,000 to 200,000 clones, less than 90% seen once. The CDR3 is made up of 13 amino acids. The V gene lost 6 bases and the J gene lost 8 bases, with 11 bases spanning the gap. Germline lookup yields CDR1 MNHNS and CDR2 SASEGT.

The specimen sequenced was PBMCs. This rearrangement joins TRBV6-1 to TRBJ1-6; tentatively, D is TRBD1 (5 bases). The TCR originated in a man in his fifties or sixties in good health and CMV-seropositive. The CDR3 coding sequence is TGTGCCAGCAGAGAGGACACTGATTCACCCCTCCACTTT. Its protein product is CASREDTDSPLHF.